This T cell receptor (beta chain) was profiled in a study of beta chain features in type 1 diabetes listed by TCRdb under 2018. General notes on the study: Mean age, gender distribution, total cell number and subset yield were not different between patients and healthy donors. A total of roughly 100 million sorted cells were examined across all samples, and the number of cells per subset was strongly correlated with RNA yield. The study compared the TCRB repertoires of sorted circulating CD4+ T cell subsets in recently diagnosed type 1 diabetes patients with those in matched healthy donors. Whereas all 30 or so donors provided naive and central memory subsets, regulatory and stem cell-like memory subsets were isolated from just 8 patients and roughly 8 healthy donors.

The entire amount of isolated RNA was reverse transcribed using the High Capacity cDNA Reverse Transcription Kit, so the sequenced TCRB transcripts were expressed ones. Naive, central memory and regulatory T cell samples underwent deep immunoSEQ sequencing, averaging about 3.57 million total reads per sample. Sorted cells were lysed in RLT buffer and RNA was extracted with DNase-treated RNeasy Micro or Mini kits, depending on cell number. To prevent cross-contamination, each cell subset was processed individually, whereas patient and healthy donor samples were processed jointly. TCRB sequences were amplified from cDNA with the immunoSEQ multiplex PCR, producing 87-bp fragments spanning the CDR3 region. Amplicons were sequenced on the Illumina HiSeq platform. The original methods were these. Synthetic template baselines were used to correct PCR bias computationally, reads within Hamming distance 2 were collapsed, and singletons that could not be merged were discarded. By aligning reads against IMGT, V, D and J genes, CDR3 length, and insertions or deletions at six rearrangement sites were assigned. Within each subset, clonotype counts were normalized to sorted cell number, and only after that were true diversity and Gini coefficients computed with the tcR R package. Repertoire sharing was quantified using the overlap coefficient calculated on TCRB nucleotide sequences. Out-of-frame TCRB sequences from naive cells were analyzed to stand in for the pre-selection repertoire. TCRdb retrieved this table from immuneACCESS and kept in-frame rearrangements only. Not all clones are present; in checked studies, unresolved V genes account for under half, and no reason is known for the remainder. V and J calls and clone size are as listed in that table; D and trimming were resolved from the DNA. The sample contains approximately 250,000 clones, about 9.3% of them found a single time. The top ten clonotypes cover about 0.03% of the sample.

As to this clone: Its antigen is not yet known. One base away there is no much larger clone; base qualities are not given.

V is pared back by 4 bases and J by 0 bases, with 12 bases lying between the germline termini. Its CDR3 holds 15 amino acids, cysteine through phenylalanine. Left in the record is the CDR3 DNA by itself, 45 bases read in frame from the first base. Via the germline V gene, CDR1 is MRHNA and CDR2 SNTAGT. From each donor, a single peripheral blood sample of 95 to 150 mL on average was drawn into heparinised tubes. Using a panel that included CD45RO, CCR7, CD25, CD127, CD95 and CD27, naive, central memory, regulatory and stem cell-like memory CD4+ T cells were sorted on a BD FACSAria II. All sorted populations exceeded 95% purity. PBMCs were isolated right away by Lymphoprep density gradient centrifugation and were stained directly, without culture. Samples were stained and sorted in pairs, with one healthy donor and one patient per experiment, so that batch effects were minimized. The paper as a whole reports these results and caveats: Shorter templates might be favored by PCR, yet because patient and control samples were amplified and corrected together, any such skew would affect both groups equally. In all four CD4+ subsets, TCRB CDR3 length was moderately but significantly shorter in type 1 diabetes patients. Because cDNA rather than genomic DNA was sequenced, highly expressing activated cells could have been over-represented, although no difference in activation and CD3 levels was found between groups. Fewer insertions and more nucleotide deletions at VDJ recombination sites were observed in patients with type 1 diabetes, implying thymic rearrangement abnormalities. Naive, central memory and regulatory TCRB repertoires appeared to be more alike among patients than among healthy donors. Because small numbers of individuals were included in the HLA sub-analyses, any influence of HLA type on TCRB rearrangement was left unresolved.

The receptor was derived from a woman aged 18 to 35 in good health. The chain is assembled from TRBV6-4 and TRBJ1-2, with TRBD1 perhaps the D gene, on 5 matching bases. Sequencing was done on a sample of naive CD4+ T cells from blood. The intended sense of this specimen's cell subset or site label: true naive CD4+ T cells. The DNA sequence is TGTGCCAGCAGTGCAGACAGATTATCTAACTATGGCTACACCTTC. This sequence encodes CASSADRLSNYGYTF.